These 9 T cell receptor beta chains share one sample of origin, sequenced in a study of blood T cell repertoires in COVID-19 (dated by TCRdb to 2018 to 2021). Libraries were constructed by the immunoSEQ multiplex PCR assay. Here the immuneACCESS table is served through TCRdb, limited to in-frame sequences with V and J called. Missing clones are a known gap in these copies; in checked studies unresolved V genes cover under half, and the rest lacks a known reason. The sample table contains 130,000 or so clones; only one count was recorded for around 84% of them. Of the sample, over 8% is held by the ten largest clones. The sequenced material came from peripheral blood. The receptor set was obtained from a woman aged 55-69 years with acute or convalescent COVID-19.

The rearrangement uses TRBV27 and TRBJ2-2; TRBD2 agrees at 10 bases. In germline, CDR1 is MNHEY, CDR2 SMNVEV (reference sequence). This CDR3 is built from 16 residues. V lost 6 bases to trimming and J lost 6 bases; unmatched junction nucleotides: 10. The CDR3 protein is CASSTPSGGGAGELFF. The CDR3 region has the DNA TGTGCCAGCAGCACTCCTAGCGGGGGTGGAGCCGGGGAGCTGTTTTTT.

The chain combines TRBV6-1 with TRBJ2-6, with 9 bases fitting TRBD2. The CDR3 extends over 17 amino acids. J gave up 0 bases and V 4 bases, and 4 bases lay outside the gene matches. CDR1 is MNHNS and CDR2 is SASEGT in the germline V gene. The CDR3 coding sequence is TGTGCCAGCAGTGCCCTAGCGGGGTTCTCTGGGGCCAACGTCCTGACTTTC. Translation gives CASSALAGFSGANVLTF.

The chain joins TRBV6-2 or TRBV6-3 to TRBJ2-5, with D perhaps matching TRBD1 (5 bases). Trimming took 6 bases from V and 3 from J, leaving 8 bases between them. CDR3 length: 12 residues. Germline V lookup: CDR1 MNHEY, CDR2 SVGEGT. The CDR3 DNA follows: TGTGCCAGCAGCCCGACAGAAGAGACCCAGTACTTC. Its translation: CASSPTEETQYF.

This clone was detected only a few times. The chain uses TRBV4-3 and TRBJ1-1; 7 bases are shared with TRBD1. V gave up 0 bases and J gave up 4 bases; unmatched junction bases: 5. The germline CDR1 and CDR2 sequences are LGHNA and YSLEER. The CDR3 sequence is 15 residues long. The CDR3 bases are TGCGCCAGCAGCCAAGATTCAGGGGGTTCCACTGAAGCTTTCTTT. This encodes CASSQDSGGSTEAFF.

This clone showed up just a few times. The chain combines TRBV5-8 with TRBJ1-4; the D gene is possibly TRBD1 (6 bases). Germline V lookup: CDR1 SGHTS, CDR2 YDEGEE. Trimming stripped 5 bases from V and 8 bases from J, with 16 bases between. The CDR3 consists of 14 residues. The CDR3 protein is CASSHGQGLEKLFF. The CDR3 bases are TGTGCCAGCAGTCACGGCCAGGGGTTGGAAAAACTGTTTTTT.

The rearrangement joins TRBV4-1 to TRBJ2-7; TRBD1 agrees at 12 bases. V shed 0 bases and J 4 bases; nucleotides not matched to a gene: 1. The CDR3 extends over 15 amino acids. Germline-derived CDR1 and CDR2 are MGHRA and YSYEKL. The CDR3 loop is CASSQEGQGAYEQYF. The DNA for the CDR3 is TGCGCCAGCAGCCAAGAGGGACAGGGGGCTTACGAGCAGTACTTC.

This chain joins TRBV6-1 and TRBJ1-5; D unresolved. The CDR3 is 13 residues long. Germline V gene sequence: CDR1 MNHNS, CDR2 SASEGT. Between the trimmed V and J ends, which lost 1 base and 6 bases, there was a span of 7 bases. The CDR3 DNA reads TGTGCCAGCAGTGAAGTCCCCGGTCAGCCCCAGCATTTT. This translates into CASSEVPGQPQHF.

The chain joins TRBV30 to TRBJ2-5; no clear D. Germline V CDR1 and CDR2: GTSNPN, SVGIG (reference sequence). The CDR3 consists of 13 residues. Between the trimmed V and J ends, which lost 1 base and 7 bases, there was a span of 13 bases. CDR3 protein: CAWSGGSIRTQYF. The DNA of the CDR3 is TGTGCCTGGAGTGGAGGATCAATACGGACCCAGTACTTC. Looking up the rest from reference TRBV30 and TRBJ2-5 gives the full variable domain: SQTIHQWPATLVQPVGSPLSLECTVEGTSNPNLYWYRQAAGRGLQLLFYSVGIGQISSEVPQNLSASRPQDRQFILSSKKLLLSDSGFYLCAWSGGSIRTQYFGPGTRLLVL.

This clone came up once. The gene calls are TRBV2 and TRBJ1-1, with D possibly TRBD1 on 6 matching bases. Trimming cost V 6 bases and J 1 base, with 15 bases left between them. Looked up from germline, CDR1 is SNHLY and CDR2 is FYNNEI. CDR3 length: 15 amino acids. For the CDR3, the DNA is TGTGCCAGCAGCCCAATAGGGGGGGGGAACACTGAAGCTTTCTTT. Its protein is CASSPIGGGNTEAFF.